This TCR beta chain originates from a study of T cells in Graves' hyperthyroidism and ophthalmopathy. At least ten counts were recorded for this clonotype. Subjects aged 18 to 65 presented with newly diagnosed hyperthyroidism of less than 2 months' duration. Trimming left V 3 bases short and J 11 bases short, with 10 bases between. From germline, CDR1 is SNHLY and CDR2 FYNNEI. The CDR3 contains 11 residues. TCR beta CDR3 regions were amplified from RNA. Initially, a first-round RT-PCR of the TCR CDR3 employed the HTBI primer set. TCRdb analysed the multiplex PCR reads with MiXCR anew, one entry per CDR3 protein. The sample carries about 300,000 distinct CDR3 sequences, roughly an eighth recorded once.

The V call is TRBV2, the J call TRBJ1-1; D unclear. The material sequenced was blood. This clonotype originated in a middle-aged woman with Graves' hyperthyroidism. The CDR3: CASSEELYAFF. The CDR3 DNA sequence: TGTGCCAGCAGTGAGGAACTTTATGCTTTCTTT.